Shown below are 8 T cell receptor beta chains from a single sample sequenced in a study of T cells in Graves' hyperthyroidism and ophthalmopathy. Template material for amplifying TCR beta CDR3 regions consisted of RNA transcripts. When the TCR CDR3 underwent first-round RT-PCR, the HTBI primer set was used. One entry per CDR3 protein, called by TCRdb with MiXCR from the multiplex PCR reads. The sample lists under 350,000 distinct CDR3 sequences, 25% to 30% occurring once. Sequenced input: blood. The receptors originated from a man between 40 and 49 years old with Graves' hyperthyroidism that later progressed to Graves' ophthalmopathy.

This clonotype was recorded many times. The V call is TRBV24-1, the J call TRBJ2-2, with 10 bases aligning to TRBD1. Per germline, CDR1 KGHDR and CDR2 SFDVKD. Trimming at V came to 4 bases and at J to 3 bases, leaving 7 bases not matched to a gene. This CDR3 contains 17 residues. The CDR3 sequence is CATSDPGQGKYTGELFF. The CDR3 bases are TGTGCCACCAGTGACCCGGGACAGGGGAAATACACCGGGGAGCTGTTTTTT.

At least ten counts were recorded for this clonotype. This chain links TRBV6-5 with TRBJ2-7; 8 bases align to TRBD1. The V gene's germline CDR1 is MNHEY and CDR2 SVGAGI. The CDR3 covers 15 residues. V trimming: 3 bases; J trimming: 3 bases; junction bases outside the gene matches: 7. CDR3 nucleotides: TGTGCCAGCAGTTATCCCGGGACAGGCGACTACGAGCAGTACTTC. Translated, it gives CASSYPGTGDYEQYF.

This clonotype has at least ten counts. The CDR3 reads CASSLVRESEQYF. In DNA, the CDR3 is TGTGCCAGCAGCTTAGTACGGGAGTCCGAGCAGTACTTC. The chain joins TRBV7-2 to TRBJ2-7, with D tentatively TRBD2 (6 bases). There are 13 residues in the CDR3. Germline assignment: CDR1 SGHTA and CDR2 FQGNSA. The V end was cut by 1 base, the J end by 6 bases, with 10 bases between.

This chain uses TRBV6-1 with TRBJ1-1; D may be TRBD1 (5 bases). Trimming took 7 bases from V and 3 from J, leaving 12 bases between them. CDR3 length equals 13 residues. The germline CDR1 and CDR2 sequences are MNHNS and SASEGT. This chain's CDR3 is CASTTTVYTEAFF. CDR3 DNA sequence: TGTGCCAGCACTACGACAGTTTACACTGAAGCTTTCTTT.

The sample holds many counts of this clonotype. The chain recombines TRBV5-4 with TRBJ1-2, with D maybe TRBD1 (5 bases). The V gene's germline CDR1 is SGHNT and CDR2 YYREEE (reference sequence). V gave up 2 bases and J gave up 7 bases, with 12 bases separating them. This CDR3 region has 13 residues. Written as DNA, the CDR3 is TGTGCCAGCAGCTTCCCGGGGGTGTTTGGCTACACCTTC. This translates into CASSFPGVFGYTF.

This clonotype appeared many times. The chain carries TRBV6-1 and TRBJ2-5; D is unresolved. Germline V gives CDR1 MNHNS, CDR2 SASEGT. Trimming took 6 bases from V and 1 from J, leaving 9 bases between them. This CDR3 has 13 amino acids. The CDR3 region has the DNA TGTGCCAGCAGGAAAGGGATCCAAGAGACCCAGTACTTC. Amino acids: CASRKGIQETQYF.

This clonotype was seen many times. The chain is built from TRBV20-1 and TRBJ1-5, with 7 bases matching TRBD1. V dropped 2 bases and J dropped 6; count of bases not matched to a gene: 4. The CDR3 has 13 amino acids. Germline CDR1 and CDR2: DFQATT and SNEGSKA (reference sequence). Here the CDR3 DNA reads TGCAGTGCTAGACAGGGGGTGGGTCAGCCCCAGCATTTT. It translates to CSARQGVGQPQHF.

This clonotype appeared many times. The rearrangement uses TRBV19 and TRBJ2-7, with D hard to call. The CDR3 covers 14 residues. In germline, CDR1 is LNHDA, CDR2 SQIVND (reference sequence). V dropped 3 bases and J dropped 0 bases, with 9 bases sitting between them. The CDR3 sequence is CASSILLNSYEQYF. CDR3 DNA: TGTGCCAGTAGTATCTTGTTGAACTCCTACGAGCAGTACTTC.